This is a list of T cell receptor beta chains from one sample in a study of human CD8 memory T cell subsets. TCRdb processed the 5' RACE reads again and assigns one entry to each CDR3 protein, with no DNA. Recorded here are about 9,200 distinct CDR3 sequences; the top ten clones represent 20%. The sequencing sample was made of CD8+ T cells from PBMCs. The receptors come from a human donor in good health. CDR3s include the opening cysteine and the closing phenylalanine or tryptophan. The size of a clone is reported for some rows only, either as once, few or many, or as a class for expanded clones.

>TRBJ1-5|.|TRBV3-1
CASSQGYNNQPQHF
>TRBJ2-3|.|TRBV27
CASSWRGGTDTQYF
>TRBJ1-1|.|TRBV6-5
CASSATLTEAFF
>TRBJ1-2|medium-sized|TRBV6-5
CASSYQTGSSYGYTF
>TRBJ1-2|.|TRBV7-2
CASIRGALNYGYTF
>TRBJ2-7|.|TRBV29-1
CSARHSSYEQYF
>TRBJ2-1|medium-sized|TRBV29-1
CSGTTSGGADEQFF
>TRBJ2-7|.|TRBV3-1
CASSWRGTGYEQYF
>TRBJ1-1|.|TRBV7-2
CASSKGLARTEAFF
>TRBJ2-1|.|TRBV29-1
CSVSGNSYNEQFF
>TRBJ1-4|medium-sized|TRBV14
CASSQRRGLNEKLFF
>TRBJ2-5|.|TRBV27
CASSFKRVSQETQYF
>TRBJ2-5|.|TRBV7-8
CASSLRDSQETQYF
>TRBJ1-4|.|TRBV15
CATSSGLGSPTNEKLFF
>TRBJ1-1|.|TRBV27
CASSLQGQGSTEAFF
>TRBJ2-2|large|TRBV7-8
CASSLVGGHLTGELFF
>TRBJ1-2|.|TRBV3-1
CASSQDKGTSNYGYTF
>TRBJ2-1|.|TRBV29-1
CSVAGESGNEQFF
>TRBJ2-1|.|TRBV4-1
CASSQTSGGSAYNEQFF
>TRBJ2-3|.|TRBV13
CASSRGGEDTQYF
>TRBJ2-1|.|TRBV6-2/TRBV6-3
CASSYLATAEGSSYNEQFF
>TRBJ1-2|medium-sized|TRBV5-8
CASSLGYNYGYTF
>TRBJ1-2|medium-sized|TRBV7-6
CASSPSGRYGYTF
>TRBJ2-1|.|TRBV9
CASSGREGEQFF
>TRBJ1-5|.|TRBV19
CASSLVGTLPQHF
>TRBJ1-1|.|TRBV13
CASSPDSGNTEAFF
>TRBJ1-1|medium-sized|TRBV20-1
CSALAVTGHTEAFF
>TRBJ1-3|.|TRBV7-6
CASSLIPPDRGEGNTIYF
>TRBJ2-7|medium-sized|TRBV9
CASSVGPGTELRQYF
>TRBJ2-2|large|TRBV29-1
CSVPGTGKAGELFF
>TRBJ2-6|.|TRBV29-1
CSVEGAGANVLTF
>TRBJ2-1|.|TRBV10-3
CASNWGEGRNEQFF
>TRBJ1-1|.|TRBV6-5
CASSYGTNTEAFF
>TRBJ1-2|.|TRBV12-3/TRBV12-4
CASSLRYPENYGYTF
>TRBJ2-7|.|TRBV2
CASSETAYEQYF